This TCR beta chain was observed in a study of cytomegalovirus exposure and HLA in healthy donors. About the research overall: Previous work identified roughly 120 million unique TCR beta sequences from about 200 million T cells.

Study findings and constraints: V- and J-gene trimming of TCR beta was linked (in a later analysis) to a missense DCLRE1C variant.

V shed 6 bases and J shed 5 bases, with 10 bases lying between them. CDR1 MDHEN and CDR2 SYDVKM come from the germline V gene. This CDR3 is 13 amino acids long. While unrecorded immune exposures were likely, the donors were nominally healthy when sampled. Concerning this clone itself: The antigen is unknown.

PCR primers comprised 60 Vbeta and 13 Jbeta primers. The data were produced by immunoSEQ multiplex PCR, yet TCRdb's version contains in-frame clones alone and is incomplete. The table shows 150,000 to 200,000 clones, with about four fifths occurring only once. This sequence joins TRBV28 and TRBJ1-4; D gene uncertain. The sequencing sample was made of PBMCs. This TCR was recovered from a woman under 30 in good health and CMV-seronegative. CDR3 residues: CASSPGDNEKLFF. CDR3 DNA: TGTGCCAGCAGCCCAGGCGACAATGAAAAACTGTTTTTT.